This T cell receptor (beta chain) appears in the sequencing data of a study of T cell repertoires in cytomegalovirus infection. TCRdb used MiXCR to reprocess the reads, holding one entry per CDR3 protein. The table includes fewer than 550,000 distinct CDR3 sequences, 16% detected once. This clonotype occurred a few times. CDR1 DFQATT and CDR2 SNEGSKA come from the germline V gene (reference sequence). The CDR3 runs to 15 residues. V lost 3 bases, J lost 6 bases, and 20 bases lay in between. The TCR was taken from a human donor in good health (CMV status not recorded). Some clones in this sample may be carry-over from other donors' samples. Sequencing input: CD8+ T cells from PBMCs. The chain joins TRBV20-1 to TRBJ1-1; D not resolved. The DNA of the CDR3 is TGCAGTGCTAGCCCGGGAACGGGTCGTTTGTCTGAAGCTTTCTTT. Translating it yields CSASPGTGRLSEAFF.